This T cell receptor beta chain was sequenced for a study of cytomegalovirus exposure and HLA in healthy donors (dated by TCRdb to about 2017). For the study in its entirety: An earlier analysis of fewer than 750 of the donors reported approximately 260 Gb of sequence data and around 110 million unique TCR beta sequences obtained from about 180 million T cells. The study used immunosequencing to profile the T cell repertoires of 666 subjects and linked those repertoires to cytomegalovirus serostatus. Donor age, sex, ethnicity and CMV serostatus were compiled together with the repertoire data. About 280 gigabases of sequencing data and tens of millions of unique TCR sequences made up an early release that covered several hundred HLA-typed donors. In addition to the first cohort of 666 subjects, a separate validation cohort of approximately 110 different subjects was used. Genome-wide SNP genotypes for about three fifths of the 666 donors were used in a later genetic analysis, which treated that subset as a discovery cohort. A few DR-DQ haplotypes were handled as single units for association and clustering because linkage in the cohort was strong. An earlier analysis of 587 of the donors used high-throughput TCR beta sequencing to judge whether each TCR beta V gene segment behaved as functional or pseudogenic. The later analysis used no new phenotypic data to find candidate immune exposures, relying instead on TCR beta sequences and their occurrence across donors. A later analysis re-examined previously published TCR beta repertoires from about 670 donors and added high-resolution HLA genotyping to investigate patterns of TCR occurrence. Both class I and class II loci were covered by HLA typing, at four-digit resolution. Across some 400 genotyped donors of the cohort, an average of about 250,000 unique TCR beta nucleotide sequences per donor were sequenced, and approximately 17% of those sequences were non-productive. Typing coverage differed by locus: A, B, C, DRB1 and DQB1 were typed in roughly 620-630 donors, DQA1 in 500 to 550, DPA1 in some 570, and DPB1 in roughly 450. All discovery cohort repertoires had been generated using a single sequencing platform. Of the approximately 400 genotyped donors, 80% to 90% were placed in the genetic ancestry cluster associated with self-reported Caucasian donors. The study aimed to test whether signatures of past pathogen exposure could be identified by cataloging public T cell receptors. To predict cytomegalovirus infection status, the study combined high-throughput TCR immunosequencing, statistical association of individual TCRs with disease status, and machine learning. Overall study outcomes, separate from this receptor: The 87-base-pair reads could not distinguish some IMGT-functional V segments, including TRBV6-2 and TRBV6-3, so those segments were excluded. Linkage disequilibrium might explain the correlated functional status among segregating V segments, but an unknown experimental factor could not be excluded. Compared with the approximately 670-donor mean, donors in an Asian-associated ancestry cluster had fewer N-insertions in productive TCRs, according to a later genetic analysis. A further reported finding was that TCR beta sequences accurately predicted the HLA-A and HLA-B alleles for most subjects in the first cohort. Because HLA typing was missing for some donors at each locus, association tests included only the typed subset. According to a later analysis, most CMV-associated TCR beta chains appeared to be HLA-restricted, and the HLA associations seemed to be driven largely by CMV exposure. In both the original and validation cohorts, the classifier was reported to diagnose cytomegalovirus status with high specificity and sensitivity. A later genetic analysis associated a missense DCLRE1C variant with V-gene and J-gene trimming of TCR beta chains, and an independent cohort replicated the association. In a later analysis, HLA-associated TCR beta chains were found to be more clonally expanded and to have lower generation probabilities than equally common non-associated chains. In a later analysis, some 18,000 TCR beta sequences were associated with specific HLA alleles at a false discovery rate of 0.05. Strong co-occurrence of HLA alleles, especially DR and DQ, made assigning TCR associations to individual alleles difficult. According to the authors, the approach could potentially be generalized to other disease states and immunological phenotypes. A later analysis found that TCR association rates varied across HLA loci, with DRB1 alleles showing the most associated TCRs and HLA-C alleles the fewest. For the cohort, immune exposure information was limited to CMV serostatus. Roughly uniform sequencing depth across donors was assumed in presence/absence analyses, although this assumption may not hold. The sequencing pipeline was judged likely to have produced a cluster of highly shared sequence variants as a technical artifact. In vitro tests confirmed that three of the cytomegalovirus-associated TCR beta chains recognize cytomegalovirus antigens. Most TCR sequences were observed very rarely across donors, whereas some public TCRs were present in many individuals. An earlier analysis of approximately 540 of the donors showed that most TCR beta V segments appeared in productive rearrangements either about 90% or about 30% of the time, which broadly matched IMGT annotations. The cohort was sequenced for TCR beta chains only, and without alpha or paired-chain data the features that could be detected were limited. According to a later analysis, parvovirus B19, influenza, CMV and Epstein-Barr virus appeared linked to several top co-occurrence clusters. A total of 164 TCR beta chains were listed by the study as associated with cytomegalovirus. Because counts were too low, roughly 16 rarely observed V segments, including chromosome 9 orphons, were excluded from the earlier analysis of 587 of the donors.

In total, 666 healthy bone marrow donors made up the cohort. All cohort members were sampled while nominally healthy, although unrecorded immune exposures were likely present. The donor tested CMV seronegative, placing the donor among the approximately 400 seronegative members of the cohort. Each donor provided a peripheral blood sample, and peripheral blood mononuclear cells were used for TCR beta sequencing. The Qiagen DNeasy Blood Extraction Kit was used to extract genomic DNA from the blood cell samples. The CDR3 runs 14 amino acids, cysteine and phenylalanine included. This entry keeps only the CDR3 DNA: 42 bases, framed from base 1. Deletion took 3 bases off V and 2 bases off J, with a span of 11 bases between the germline ends. The germline V gene provides CDR1 SGDLS and CDR2 YYNGEE. This clone was observed a single time. No antigen is known for it. No much larger clone is present one base from it, and per-base qualities are unavailable.

The library was prepared using the immunoSEQ multiplex PCR assay. The multiplex PCR relied on a mix of 60 forward primers for TCR Vbeta segments and 13 reverse primers for TCR Jbeta segments. The CDR3 region of rearranged TCR beta genes was amplified from genomic DNA by a multiplex PCR assay. The Illumina HiSeq System was used to sequence the amplified TCR beta libraries as 87-base-pair reads. In the paper's pipeline: Across the 600 to 700 repertoires, a later analysis counted tens of millions of unique TCR beta chains, 9 million to 14 million of which were shared by at least two donors. Raw reads were error-corrected and collapsed into unique sequences with a nearest-neighbor algorithm that merged closely related sequences to remove PCR and sequencing errors. To assign V, D and J gene segments, CDR3 sequences were aligned to IMGT reference sequences. For a sequence to be retained, a match of at least six nucleotides to both a V gene segment and a J gene segment was required. A rearrangement counted as productive if the CDR3 had no stop codons and remained in frame with V and J, and every other rearrangement counted as non-productive. CDR3 was defined according to IMGT convention as the region running from the second conserved V-encoded cysteine to the conserved J-encoded phenylalanine. In an earlier analysis of approximately 590 of the donors, sequences lacking an unambiguous match to a single V gene segment were excluded. In an earlier analysis of about 590 of the donors, a V segment was called functional when productive rearrangements were above 56.7%, and segregating when the standard deviation between donors exceeded 5%. A statistical classification framework was built to diagnose cytomegalovirus status from the catalog of TCR beta chain sequences. V and J gene assignment, in a later analysis, came from comparing TCR nucleotide sequences with IMGT/GENE-DB human TR gene sequences. The TCRdist pipeline was used in a later analysis to assign CDR3 sequences and most-parsimonious VDJ recombination scenarios. A later analysis defined each TCR beta chain by its CDR3 amino acid sequence plus V-gene family, and excluded reads lacking a unique V-gene family. In a later analysis, 550 to 650 highly shared, low-generation-probability nucleotide sequences were removed to address suspected cross-contamination and a sequencing artifact. For each public chain, a later analysis derived a clonal expansion index from normalized ranks of inferred template counts within each repertoire. In a later analysis, generation probabilities were computed using a VDJ recombination model fitted to out-of-frame rearrangements, and the results were checked against IGoR. In a later analysis, hypergeometric tests were used to score TCR-TCR, TCR-HLA and TCR-CMV co-occurrence, with a repertoire-size bias correction applied to TCR pairs. To estimate false discovery rates, a later analysis permuted the HLA or CMV assignments 20 times. In a later analysis, co-occurring TCRs were grouped using DBSCAN, and TCRdist sequence similarity was added for clustering within HLA-allele-positive subsets. Repertoires with fewer than 30,000 or more than 120,000 public chains, plus five repertoires with anomalous nucleotide sharing, were excluded from co-occurrence clustering. Here the immuneACCESS table is served through TCRdb, limited to in-frame sequences with V and J called. Missing clones are a known gap in these copies; in checked studies unresolved V genes cover under half, and the rest lacks a known reason. Clone size and V and J calls were adopted from that table, with D and trimming inferred from the DNA. Across this sample there are 60,000 to 80,000 clones, with 62% seen only once. The biggest ten clones account for roughly 2.8% of the sample.

The origin of this receptor is a man in his thirties or forties in good health and CMV-seronegative. What was sequenced was PBMCs. This receptor chain uses TRBV9 and TRBJ2-5, with a weak D call of TRBD2 (6 bases match). The CDR3 in this case is CASSARLVQETQYF. Here is the DNA: TGTGCCAGCAGCGCCCGACTAGTTCAAGAGACCCAGTACTTC.